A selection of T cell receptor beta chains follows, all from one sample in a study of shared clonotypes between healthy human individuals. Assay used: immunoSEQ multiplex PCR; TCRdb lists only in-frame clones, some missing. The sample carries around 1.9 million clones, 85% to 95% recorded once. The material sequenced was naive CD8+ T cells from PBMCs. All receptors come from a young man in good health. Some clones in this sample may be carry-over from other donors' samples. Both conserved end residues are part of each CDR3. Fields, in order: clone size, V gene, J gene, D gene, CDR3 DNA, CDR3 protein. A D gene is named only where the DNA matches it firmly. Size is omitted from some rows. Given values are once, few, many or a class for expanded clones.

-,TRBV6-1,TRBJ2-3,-,TGTGCCAGCAGCCCCCTGAGCCACGGTGGGGATACGCAGTATTTT,CASSPLSHGGDTQYF
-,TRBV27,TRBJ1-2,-,TGTGCCAGCAGTTTCACGGGCGCCTTCTATGGCTACACCTTC,CASSFTGAFYGYTF
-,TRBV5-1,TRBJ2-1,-,TGCGCCAGCAGCTTGAGCCGTCCAGGCTCCTACAATGAGCAGTTCTTC,CASSLSRPGSYNEQFF
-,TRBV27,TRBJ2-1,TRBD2,TGTGCCAGCAGCATCACTAGCGGGGGCTACAATGAGCAGTTCTTC,CASSITSGGYNEQFF
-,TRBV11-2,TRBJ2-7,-,TGTGCCAGCAGCCACTCTAGGTCCTACGAGCAGTACTTC,CASSHSRSYEQYF
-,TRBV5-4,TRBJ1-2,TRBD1,TGTGCCAGCAGCTTCACAGGGGGCGACTATGGCTACACCTTC,CASSFTGGDYGYTF
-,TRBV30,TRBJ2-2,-,TGTGCCTGGAGTGTTTTATCGGGGGAGCTGTTTTTT,CAWSVLSGELFF
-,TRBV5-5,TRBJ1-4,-,TGTGCCAGCAGCTTAGGAGGACCTAATGAAAAACTGTTTTTT,CASSLGGPNEKLFF
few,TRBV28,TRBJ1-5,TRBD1,TGTGCCAGCAGTTTATTCGCAGGGGGAGATCAGCCCCAGCATTTT,CASSLFAGGDQPQHF
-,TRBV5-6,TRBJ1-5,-,TGTGCCAGCAGCTTGGGGTCGTGGGATCAGCCCCAGCATTTT,CASSLGSWDQPQHF
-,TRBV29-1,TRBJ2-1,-,TGCAGCGTCCTTCCCGGGACGCAACACAATGAGCAGTTCTTC,CSVLPGTQHNEQFF
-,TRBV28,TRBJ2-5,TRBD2,TGTGCTACCAAGGGGCAGGGACTAGGTCTTGTTGAGACCCAGTACTTC,CATKGQGLGLVETQYF
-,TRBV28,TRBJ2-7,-,TGTGCCAGCAGTTTACGACGTACGGGGGCGAGATCCTACGAGCAGTACTTC,CASSLRRTGARSYEQYF
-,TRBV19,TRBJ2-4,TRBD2,TGTGCCAGTAAAGGGTTAGCGGGAGGTGGGGACAAAAACATTCAGTACTTC,CASKGLAGGGDKNIQYF
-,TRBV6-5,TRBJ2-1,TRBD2,TGTGCCAGCAGTTACGGGGCCCGGGGGGCCTACAATGAGCAGTTCTTC,CASSYGARGAYNEQFF
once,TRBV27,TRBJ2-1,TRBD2,TGTGCCAGCAGTTATAGCGGGGATTACAATGAGCAGTTCTTC,CASSYSGDYNEQFF
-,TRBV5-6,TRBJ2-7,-,TGTGCCAGCAGCTTGGGAGGGGGAGGTCTTTCTGAGCAGTACTTC,CASSLGGGGLSEQYF
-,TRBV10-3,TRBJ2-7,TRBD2,TGTGCCATGTCCGGACTAGCGGGAGGGGACGAGCAGTACTTC,CAMSGLAGGDEQYF
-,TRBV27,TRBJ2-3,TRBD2,TGTGCCAGCAGTTTAGGCGGGAGGCCTGGAGATACGCAGTATTTT,CASSLGGRPGDTQYF
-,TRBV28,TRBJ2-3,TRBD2,TGTGCCAGCAGTTTTTTGGCGGGAGAGGCAGATACGCAGTATTTT,CASSFLAGEADTQYF
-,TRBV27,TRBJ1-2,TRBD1,TGTGCCAGCAGTTCAAGGACAGGGGGCTTGCTCAACTATGGCTACACCTTC,CASSSRTGGLLNYGYTF
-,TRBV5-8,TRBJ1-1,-,TGTGCCAGCAGCTTGGGGGACCGGTCGACCACTGAAGCTTTCTTT,CASSLGDRSTTEAFF
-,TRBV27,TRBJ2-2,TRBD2,TGTGCCAGCAGTTTACTAGCGGGATTGGACACCGGGGAGCTGTTTTTT,CASSLLAGLDTGELFF
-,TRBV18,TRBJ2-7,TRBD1,TGTGCCAGCTCACGGGCCGGGACAGGGGGCGAGGACCCGCTCGTCGAGCAGTACTTC,CASSRAGTGGEDPLVEQYF
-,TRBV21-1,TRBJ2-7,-,TGTGCCGAAGGGACAATAGACTTC,CAEGTIDF
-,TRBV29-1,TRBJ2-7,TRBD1,TGCAGCGTCCTGACAGGGAAAACCTACGAGCAGTACTTC,CSVLTGKTYEQYF
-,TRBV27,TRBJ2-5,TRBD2,TGTGCCAGCAGTCCCTTAGCGGGTCGCCACAGGGAGACCCAGTACTTC,CASSPLAGRHRETQYF
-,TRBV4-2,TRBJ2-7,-,TGTGCCAGCAGCCCCCCCGGGAGCTACGAGCAGTACTTC,CASSPPGSYEQYF
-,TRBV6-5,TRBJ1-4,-,TGTGCCAGCAGTTATACACGGGCTATAAGTGAAAAACTGTTTTTT,CASSYTRAISEKLFF
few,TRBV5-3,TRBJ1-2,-,TGTGCCAGACAGGGGTCTTCCTATGGCTACACCTTC,CARQGSSYGYTF
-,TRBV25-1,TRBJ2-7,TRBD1,TGTGCCAGCCGGGACAGTTACTACGAGCAGTACTTC,CASRDSYYEQYF
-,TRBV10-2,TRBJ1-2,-,TGCGCCAGCAGTGAGATAGGGACGGGGTTTGGCTATGGCTACACCTTC,CASSEIGTGFGYGYTF